Listed below are T cell receptor beta chains from one sample, sequenced in a study of T cells in Graves' hyperthyroidism and ophthalmopathy. TCRdb itself ran the multiplex PCR reads through MiXCR, one entry per CDR3 protein. Here the sample spans about 290,000 distinct CDR3 sequences, roughly 15% being singletons. Sequenced input: blood. These receptors were taken from a woman in her forties with Graves' hyperthyroidism. Both conserved end residues are part of each CDR3. Each record gives: CDR3 protein, CDR3 DNA, V gene, clone size, D gene, J gene. A D gene is named only where the DNA matches it firmly. Only some rows state a clone size, as once, few, many or a class for expanded clones.

cdr3_aa: CASSFQDPYEQYF
cdr3_nt: TGTGCCAGCAGCTTTCAAGACCCCTACGAGCAGTACTTC
v_call: TRBV5-6
clone_size: few
d_call: .
j_call: TRBJ2-7

cdr3_aa: CASSKSGPSGNTIYF
cdr3_nt: TGTGCCAGCAGCAAGTCGGGTCCCTCTGGAAACACCATATATTTT
v_call: TRBV7-9
clone_size: .
d_call: .
j_call: TRBJ1-3

cdr3_aa: CASSGRGSVLEQYF
cdr3_nt: TGTGCCAGCAGCGGCAGGGGGTCCGTTCTCGAGCAGTACTTC
v_call: TRBV7-9
clone_size: .
d_call: TRBD1
j_call: TRBJ2-7

cdr3_aa: CASSLTSGSDNEQFF
cdr3_nt: TGTGCCAGCAGCTTAACTAGCGGGAGTGATAATGAGCAGTTCTTC
v_call: TRBV7-9
clone_size: many
d_call: TRBD2
j_call: TRBJ2-1

cdr3_aa: CASSYSRGYTF
cdr3_nt: TGTGCCAGCAGTTACTCGAGGGGCTACACCTTC
v_call: TRBV6-2/TRBV6-3
clone_size: many
d_call: .
j_call: TRBJ1-2

cdr3_aa: CASSGAGSYNEQFF
cdr3_nt: TGTGCCAGCTCGGGAGCAGGCTCCTACAATGAGCAGTTCTTC
v_call: TRBV2
clone_size: many
d_call: .
j_call: TRBJ2-1

cdr3_aa: CASTPLGNTEAFF
cdr3_nt: TGTGCCAGTACCCCCTTGGGGAACACTGAAGCTTTCTTT
v_call: TRBV19
clone_size: few
d_call: .
j_call: TRBJ1-1

cdr3_aa: CASSQNYLREFEFF
cdr3_nt: TGTGCCAGCAGCCAAAATTACCTGCGGGAGTTTGAGTTCTTC
v_call: TRBV7-9
clone_size: .
d_call: TRBD2
j_call: TRBJ2-1

cdr3_aa: CASIPDRVNEQFF
cdr3_nt: TGTGCCAGCATCCCGGACAGGGTAAATGAGCAGTTCTTC
v_call: TRBV7-2
clone_size: many
d_call: TRBD1
j_call: TRBJ2-1

cdr3_aa: CASRERTGPTNEKLFF
cdr3_nt: TGTGCCAGCAGGGAACGGACAGGGCCAACTAATGAAAAACTGTTTTTT
v_call: TRBV6-1
clone_size: many
d_call: TRBD1
j_call: TRBJ1-4

cdr3_aa: CASSLDGARNQRQHF
cdr3_nt: TGCGCCAGCAGCTTGGACGGGGCACGGAATCAGCGCCAGCATTTT
v_call: TRBV5-1
clone_size: .
d_call: .
j_call: TRBJ1-5

cdr3_aa: CASSIGVRTGDGYTF
cdr3_nt: TGTGCCAGTAGTATAGGAGTACGAACAGGGGATGGCTACACCTTC
v_call: TRBV19
clone_size: few
d_call: TRBD1
j_call: TRBJ1-2

cdr3_aa: CASNPTGANYGYTF
cdr3_nt: TGTGCCAGCAACCCGACAGGGGCCAACTATGGCTACACCTTC
v_call: TRBV5-4
clone_size: .
d_call: TRBD1
j_call: TRBJ1-2

cdr3_aa: CASSYSRRPTGLTEAFF
cdr3_nt: TGTGCCAGCAGTTACTCGAGGAGGCCAACAGGGCTCACTGAAGCTTTCTTT
v_call: TRBV6-2/TRBV6-3
clone_size: many
d_call: .
j_call: TRBJ1-1

cdr3_aa: CASSFQGVNQPQHF
cdr3_nt: TGTGCCAGCAGTTTTCAGGGGGTAAATCAGCCCCAGCATTTT
v_call: TRBV2
clone_size: many
d_call: TRBD1
j_call: TRBJ1-5

cdr3_aa: CASSNTSGSSYEQYF
cdr3_nt: TGTGCCAGCAGCAACACTAGCGGAAGCTCCTACGAGCAGTACTTC
v_call: TRBV6-1
clone_size: many
d_call: TRBD2
j_call: TRBJ2-7

cdr3_aa: CAGSQSGSYNEQFF
cdr3_nt: TGTGCCGGCAGCCAGAGTGGATCCTACAATGAGCAGTTCTTC
v_call: TRBV7-2
clone_size: .
d_call: .
j_call: TRBJ2-1

cdr3_aa: CASSPRTGRDFNEQFF
cdr3_nt: TGTGCCAGCTCACCAAGGACAGGGAGAGATTTCAATGAGCAGTTCTTC
v_call: TRBV18
clone_size: .
d_call: TRBD1
j_call: TRBJ2-1

cdr3_aa: CAGSLSGGEETQYF
cdr3_nt: TGCGCCGGCAGCTTGTCTGGGGGCGAAGAGACCCAGTACTTC
v_call: TRBV5-1
clone_size: .
d_call: .
j_call: TRBJ2-5

cdr3_aa: CASSLGASTHSEQFF
cdr3_nt: TGTGCCAGCAGCTTAGGGGCATCCACCCATAGTGAGCAGTTCTTC
v_call: TRBV11-2
clone_size: few
d_call: .
j_call: TRBJ2-1

cdr3_aa: CSAREVGRGTEAFF
cdr3_nt: TGCAGTGCTAGAGAAGTAGGACGAGGAACTGAAGCTTTCTTT
v_call: TRBV20-1
clone_size: many
d_call: .
j_call: TRBJ1-1

cdr3_aa: CASSLVETPQETQYF
cdr3_nt: TGTGCCAGCAGCTTGGTAGAGACACCGCAAGAGACCCAGTACTTC
v_call: TRBV5-6
clone_size: few
d_call: .
j_call: TRBJ2-5

cdr3_aa: CSVEVAGLAGARDTGELFF
cdr3_nt: TGCAGCGTTGAAGTCGCGGGACTAGCGGGAGCTAGGGACACCGGGGAGCTGTTTTTT
v_call: TRBV29-1
clone_size: .
d_call: TRBD2
j_call: TRBJ2-2

cdr3_aa: CASSFREVEQFF
cdr3_nt: TGTGCCAGCAGCTTCAGGGAGGTTGAGCAGTTCTTC
v_call: TRBV7-9
clone_size: many
d_call: .
j_call: TRBJ2-1

cdr3_aa: CASSTLGGYSDEQYF
cdr3_nt: TGTGCCAGCAGTACCTTGGGAGGGTATAGCGACGAGCAGTACTTC
v_call: TRBV28
clone_size: many
d_call: TRBD2
j_call: TRBJ2-7

cdr3_aa: CASSIGTEQETQYF
cdr3_nt: TGTGCCAGTAGTATTGGGACGGAACAAGAGACCCAGTACTTC
v_call: TRBV19
clone_size: many
d_call: .
j_call: TRBJ2-5

cdr3_aa: CASSEEAGASTDTQYF
cdr3_nt: TGTGCCAGCAGTGAAGAAGCGGGAGCTAGCACAGATACGCAGTATTTT
v_call: TRBV6-4
clone_size: many
d_call: TRBD2
j_call: TRBJ2-3